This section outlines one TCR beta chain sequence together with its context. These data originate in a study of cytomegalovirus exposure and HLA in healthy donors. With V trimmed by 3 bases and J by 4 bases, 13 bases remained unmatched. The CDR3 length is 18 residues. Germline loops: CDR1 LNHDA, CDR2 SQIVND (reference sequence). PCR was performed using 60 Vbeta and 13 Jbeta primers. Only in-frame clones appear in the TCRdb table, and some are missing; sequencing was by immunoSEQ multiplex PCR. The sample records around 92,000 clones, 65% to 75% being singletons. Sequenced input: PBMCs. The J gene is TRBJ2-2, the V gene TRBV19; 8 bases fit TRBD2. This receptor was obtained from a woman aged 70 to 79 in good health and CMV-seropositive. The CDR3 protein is CASSIRWSGRAVTGELFF. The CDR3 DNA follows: TGTGCCAGTAGTATCCGCTGGTCCGGGAGGGCCGTCACCGGGGAGCTGTTTTTT.